This T cell receptor (beta chain) was profiled in a study of OX40 agonist ivuxolimab in advanced cancers. Study-wide background: Males comprised approximately 81% of the group, whose mean age was approximately 60 years (range roughly 20 to 85). Regarding the study as a whole: Clonal expansion from baseline to week 6 occurred in both CD4+ and CD8+ T cells. Expansion of clones was among the lowest in partial responders at 0.1-3.0 mg/kg.

Clones were sequenced by immunoSEQ multiplex PCR, and TCRdb holds only the in-frame ones, with some missing. Of approximately 59,000 clones listed, more than 80% are singletons. Points on this clone: Its antigen is currently unknown.

The sequencing used CD4+ or CD8+ T cells sorted from blood, collected in a trial of the OX40 agonist ivuxolimab. The receptor was derived from an adult with an advanced solid tumor such as melanoma, head and neck, liver or kidney cancer.

CDR3 amino acids: CASSEATVHTGELFF. The CDR3 DNA follows: TGTGCCAGCAGTGAAGCGACAGTACACACCGGGGAGCTGTTTTTT. The chain recombines TRBV25-1 with TRBJ2-2; a weak D match, TRBD1 (5 bases). Between the trimmed V and J ends, which lost 2 bases and 3 bases, there was a span of 10 bases. CDR1 and CDR2 (germline): MGHDK, SYGVNS. This CDR3 spans 15 amino acids.